This T cell receptor (beta chain) was recorded in a study of T cell clonality in common variable immunodeficiency. Study-level results: CVID subjects had higher TCRbeta clonality than healthy controls, most marked in about a third.

This CDR3 is 15 amino acids long. Per the germline V gene, CDR1 is LGHNA and CDR2 is YNFKEQ. Sequencing used immunoSEQ multiplex PCR; TCRdb keeps in-frame clones, though not all of them. The record shows under 35,000 clones for this sample, with no singletons present. This clone was seen repeatedly, ten times or more. Its target is not known. One end of the junction does not line up with germline, which may come from a read error. The CDR3 end falls 3 residues outside the read, so it is completed with the germline J gene. Input material: peripheral blood mononuclear cells. The genes are TRBV4-2 and TRBJ1-3; TRBD1 might be the D (5 bases). The receptor was derived from a person aged 18 to 75 in good health. The CDR3 DNA, read in part, is TGCGCCAGCAGCCAAGATTCGACAGACGGAAACACC. Encoded protein: CASSQDSTDGNT. The full CDR3 protein reads CASSQDSTDGNTIYF.